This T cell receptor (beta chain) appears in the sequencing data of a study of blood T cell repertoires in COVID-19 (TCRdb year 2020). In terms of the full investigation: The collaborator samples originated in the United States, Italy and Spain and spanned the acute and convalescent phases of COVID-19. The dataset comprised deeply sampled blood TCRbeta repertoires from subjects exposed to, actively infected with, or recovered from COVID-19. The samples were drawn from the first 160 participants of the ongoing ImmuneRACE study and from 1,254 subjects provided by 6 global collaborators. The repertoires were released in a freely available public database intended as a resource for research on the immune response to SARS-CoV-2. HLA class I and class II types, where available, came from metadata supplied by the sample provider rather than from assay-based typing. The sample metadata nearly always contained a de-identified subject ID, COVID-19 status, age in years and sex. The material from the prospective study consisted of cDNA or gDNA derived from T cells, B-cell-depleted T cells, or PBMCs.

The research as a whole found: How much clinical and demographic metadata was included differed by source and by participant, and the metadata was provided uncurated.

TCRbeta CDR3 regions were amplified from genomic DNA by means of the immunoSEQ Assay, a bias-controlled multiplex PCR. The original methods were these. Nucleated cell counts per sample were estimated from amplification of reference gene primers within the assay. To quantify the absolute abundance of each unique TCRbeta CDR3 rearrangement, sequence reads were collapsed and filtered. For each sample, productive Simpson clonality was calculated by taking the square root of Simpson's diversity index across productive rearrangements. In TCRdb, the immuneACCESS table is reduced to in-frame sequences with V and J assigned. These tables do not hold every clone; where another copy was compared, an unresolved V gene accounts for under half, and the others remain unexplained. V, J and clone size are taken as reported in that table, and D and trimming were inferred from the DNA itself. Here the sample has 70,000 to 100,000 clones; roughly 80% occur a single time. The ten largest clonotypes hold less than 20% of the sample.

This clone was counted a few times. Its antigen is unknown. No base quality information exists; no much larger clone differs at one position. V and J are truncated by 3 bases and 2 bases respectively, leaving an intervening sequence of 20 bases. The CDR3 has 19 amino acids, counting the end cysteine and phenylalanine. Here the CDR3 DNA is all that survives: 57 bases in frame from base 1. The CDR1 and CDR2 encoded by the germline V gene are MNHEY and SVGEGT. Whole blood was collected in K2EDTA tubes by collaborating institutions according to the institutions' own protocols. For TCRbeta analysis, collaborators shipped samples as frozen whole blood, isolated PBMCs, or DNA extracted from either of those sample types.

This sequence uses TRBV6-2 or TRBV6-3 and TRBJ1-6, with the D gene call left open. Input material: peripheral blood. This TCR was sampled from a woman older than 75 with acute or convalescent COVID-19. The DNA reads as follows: TGTGCCAGCAGTTATGCCCCCGCGGGTATACGGACCTATAATTCACCCCTCCACTTT. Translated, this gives CASSYAPAGIRTYNSPLHF.